This is a list of T cell receptor beta chains from one sample in a study of blood T cell repertoires in COVID-19. The protocol was immunoSEQ multiplex PCR, while the TCRdb copy is restricted to in-frame clones and leaves out a portion. The sample shows around 220,000 clones, approximately 90% of them seen only once. Sequenced sample: PBMCs or T cells enriched from blood (not recorded which). The receptors derive from a woman aged 18-29 years who had recovered from COVID-19. CDR3s include the opening cysteine and the closing phenylalanine or tryptophan. The order of the fields is D gene, V gene, J gene, clone size, CDR3 protein, CDR3 DNA. D genes are given only for firm matches. Size values are once, few and many counts, or a class for expanded clones, and some rows have none.

>TRBD1|TRBV19|TRBJ1-1|few
CASSNRRTGLNTEAFF
TGTGCCAGTAGTAATCGTCGGACAGGGCTGAACACTGAAGCTTTCTTT
>TRBD2|TRBV2|TRBJ2-1|once
CASSEFPSGGPYNEQFF
TGTGCCAGCAGTGAATTTCCTAGCGGGGGTCCTTACAATGAGCAGTTCTTC
>-|TRBV3-1/TRBV3-2|TRBJ1-2|-
CASSQGTWDGYTF
TGTGCCAGCAGCCAAGGGACATGGGATGGCTACACCTTC
>TRBD2|TRBV15|TRBJ2-3|-
CATSRDIAGGPSTQYF
TGTGCCACCAGCAGAGATATAGCGGGAGGGCCCAGTACGCAGTATTTT
>TRBD1|TRBV11-3|TRBJ1-2|-
CASSRDRGYGYTF
TGTGCCAGCAGCCGGGACAGGGGATATGGCTACACCTTC
>-|TRBV2|TRBJ2-3|-
CASSERGRGTDTQYF
TGTGCCAGCAGTGAACGAGGGCGGGGCACAGATACGCAGTATTTT
>-|TRBV19|TRBJ1-2|-
CASSIQGYGYTF
TGTGCCAGTAGTATACAGGGATATGGCTACACCTTC
>-|TRBV6-2/TRBV6-3|TRBJ1-2|-
CASSYSGANYGYTF
TGTGCCAGCAGTTACAGCGGTGCTAACTATGGCTACACCTTC
>-|TRBV27|TRBJ1-6|-
CASSLRSGYNSPLHF
TGTGCCAGCAGCTTAAGGTCCGGGTATAATTCACCCCTCCACTTT
>TRBD1|TRBV7-9|TRBJ1-1|-
CASSLVVEQGDDEAFF
TGTGCCAGCAGCTTAGTTGTCGAACAGGGGGATGATGAAGCTTTCTTT
>-|TRBV15|TRBJ2-3|-
CATSRVAGSSTDTQYF
TGTGCCACCAGCAGAGTGGCGGGGAGCAGCACAGATACGCAGTATTTT
>-|TRBV29-1|TRBJ1-2|-
CSVTGPNYGYTF
TGCAGCGTAACAGGGCCGAACTATGGCTACACCTTC
>-|TRBV28|TRBJ1-5|-
CASSPLRMGPNQPQHF
TGTGCCAGCAGTCCTTTGCGGATGGGGCCCAATCAGCCCCAGCATTTT
>TRBD2|TRBV28|TRBJ2-7|-
CASSFSGRAYEQYF
TGTGCCAGCAGTTTTTCGGGGAGGGCCTACGAGCAGTACTTC
>TRBD1|TRBV7-9|TRBJ2-6|-
CASSLTGGAGANVLTF
TGTGCCAGCAGCCTAACAGGGGGCGCTGGGGCCAACGTCCTGACTTTC
>-|TRBV18|TRBJ1-1|few
CASSPPNRIKNTEAFF
TGTGCCAGCTCACCCCCCAACAGGATCAAGAACACTGAAGCTTTCTTT
>TRBD1|TRBV27|TRBJ1-6|-
CASSLLTGSFPGNSPLHF
TGTGCCAGCAGTTTATTGACAGGGTCTTTCCCGGGGAATTCACCCCTCCACTTT
>-|TRBV6-1|TRBJ1-1|-
CASSEQGVGTEAFF
TGTGCCAGCAGTGAGCAAGGGGTGGGCACTGAAGCTTTCTTT
>TRBD1|TRBV7-2|TRBJ1-1|-
CASSTQGSREAFF
TGTGCCAGCAGCACACAGGGGTCTCGTGAAGCTTTCTTT
>-|TRBV5-1|TRBJ2-1|-
CASSFEGDEQFF
TGCGCCAGCAGCTTTGAGGGCGATGAGCAGTTCTTC
>-|TRBV3-1/TRBV3-2|TRBJ1-1|-
CASRRDSLNTEAFF
TGTGCCAGCAGGAGAGACAGCCTGAACACTGAAGCTTTCTTT
>TRBD1|TRBV6-5|TRBJ1-5|-
CASSWDRGQPQHF
TGTGCCAGCAGTTGGGACAGAGGACAGCCCCAGCATTTT
>-|TRBV24-1|TRBJ1-5|-
CATSPGNWDQPQHF
TGTGCCACCAGCCCGGGTAATTGGGATCAGCCCCAGCATTTT
>-|TRBV2|TRBJ1-5|-
CASSREPSNQPQHF
TGTGCCAGCAGCAGGGAACCCAGCAATCAGCCCCAGCATTTT
>TRBD2|TRBV5-1|TRBJ2-3|once
CASSLGAGGHTDTQYF
TGCGCCAGCAGCTTGGGTGCGGGGGGTCACACAGATACGCAGTATTTT
>-|TRBV19|TRBJ1-5|-
CASSKRGVPNQPQHF
TGTGCCAGTAGTAAGCGGGGGGTTCCTAATCAGCCCCAGCATTTT
>-|TRBV7-9|TRBJ1-4|once
CASNPFSGGNEKLFF
TGTGCCAGCAACCCCTTTTCGGGGGGGAATGAAAAACTGTTTTTT
>-|TRBV5-1|TRBJ2-1|-
CASSLGGSYNEQFF
TGCGCCAGCAGCTTGGGCGGCTCCTACAATGAGCAGTTCTTC
>TRBD2|TRBV19|TRBJ2-3|-
CASSIGLAVTDTQYF
TGTGCCAGTAGTATCGGACTAGCGGTCACAGATACGCAGTATTTT
>TRBD1|TRBV7-9|TRBJ1-6|-
CASSWDRVNSPLHF
TGTGCCAGCAGCTGGGACAGGGTAAATTCACCCCTCCACTTT
>-|TRBV7-2|TRBJ1-1|-
CASSSTRVEAFF
TGTGCCAGCAGCTCCACTCGAGTTGAAGCTTTCTTT
>-|TRBV19|TRBJ1-1|once
CASKVTGNLAEAFF
TGTGCCAGTAAAGTAACAGGGAATCTAGCGGAGGCTTTCTTT
>TRBD2|TRBV28|TRBJ2-2|-
CASSSRLASQNTGELFF
TGTGCCAGCAGTAGCCGACTAGCCTCTCAGAACACCGGGGAGCTGTTTTTT
>-|TRBV21-1|TRBJ1-1|-
CASSNLETGTTEAFF
TGTGCCAGCAGCAACCTAGAGACAGGGACCACTGAAGCTTTCTTT
>TRBD1|TRBV11-2|TRBJ1-5|-
CASSGGQAFYSNQPQHF
TGTGCCAGCAGCGGGGGACAGGCCTTCTATAGCAATCAGCCCCAGCATTTT
>TRBD2|TRBV28|TRBJ2-7|-
CASSLVTSGRYYEQYF
TGTGCCAGCAGTTTAGTAACTAGCGGGAGGTACTACGAGCAGTACTTC
>TRBD1|TRBV11-2|TRBJ2-1|-
CASSLRITGQGVHNEQFF
TGTGCCAGCAGCTTACGGATTACGGGACAGGGGGTCCACAATGAGCAGTTCTTC
>-|TRBV5-1|TRBJ2-5|-
CASSRDSGTETQYF
TGCGCCAGCAGCCGTGACTCCGGTACAGAGACCCAGTACTTC
>-|TRBV18|TRBJ1-6|few
CASSTSEGDNSPLHF
TGTGCCAGCTCAACGTCGGAGGGAGATAATTCACCCCTCCACTTT
>TRBD1|TRBV11-1|TRBJ2-7|once
CASSRGQGVYEQYF
TGTGCCAGCAGCCGAGGACAGGGTGTCTACGAGCAGTACTTC
>-|TRBV6-1|TRBJ1-4|few
CASSELSGTYEKLFF
TGTGCCAGCAGTGAGCTGTCGGGGACTTACGAAAAACTGTTTTTT
>-|TRBV24-1|TRBJ2-1|-
CATSDLQAGNEQFF
TGTGCCACCAGTGATTTACAGGCGGGGAATGAGCAGTTCTTC
>-|TRBV6-2/TRBV6-3|TRBJ1-1|-
CASSIQGTEAFF
TGTGCCAGCAGTATACAGGGAACTGAAGCTTTCTTT
>TRBD1|TRBV5-5|TRBJ1-2|-
CASSVDRGWHGYTF
TGTGCCAGCAGCGTGGACAGGGGATGGCATGGCTACACCTTC
>-|TRBV19|TRBJ2-3|-
CASSRDFTDTQYF
TGTGCCAGTAGCCGGGACTTCACAGATACGCAGTATTTT
>-|TRBV27|TRBJ1-6|-
CASSPGQGHSPLHF
TGTGCCAGCAGTCCAGGGCAGGGGCATTCACCCCTCCACTTT
>-|TRBV3-1/TRBV3-2|TRBJ1-1|-
CASRFGGADAAFF
TGTGCCAGCAGGTTTGGGGGGGCCGATGCAGCTTTCTTT
>-|TRBV14|TRBJ1-1|-
CASSQYRPREGNTEAFF
TGTGCCAGCAGCCAATATCGTCCAAGGGAGGGTAACACTGAAGCTTTCTTT
>-|TRBV12-3/TRBV12-4|TRBJ1-1|once
CASYLTPTLSAFF
TGTGCCAGCTACCTCACCCCAACGCTGAGTGCTTTCTTT
>TRBD1|TRBV5-4|TRBJ2-3|-
CASLGQGQSSDTDTQYF
TGTGCCAGCCTTGGACAGGGCCAATCTAGCGACACAGATACGCAGTATTTT
>-|TRBV9|TRBJ1-4|-
CASSVGSGLTNEKLFF
TGTGCCAGCAGCGTAGGTTCCGGGTTAACTAATGAAAAACTGTTTTTT
>TRBD2|TRBV3-1/TRBV3-2|TRBJ2-1|-
CASSFGTSDNEQFF
TGTGCCAGCAGTTTCGGGACTAGCGACAATGAGCAGTTCTTC
>TRBD2|TRBV5-6|TRBJ2-5|-
CASSIGTSGGRRETQYF
TGTGCCAGCAGCATCGGGACTAGCGGGGGCCGGAGGGAGACCCAGTACTTC